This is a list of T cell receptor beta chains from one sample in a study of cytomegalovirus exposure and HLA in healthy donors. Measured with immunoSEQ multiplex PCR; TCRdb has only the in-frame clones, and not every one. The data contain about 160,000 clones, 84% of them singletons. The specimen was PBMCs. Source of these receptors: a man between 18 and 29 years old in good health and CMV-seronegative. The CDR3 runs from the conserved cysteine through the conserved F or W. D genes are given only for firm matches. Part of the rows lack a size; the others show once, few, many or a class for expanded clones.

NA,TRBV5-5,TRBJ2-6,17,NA,TGTGCCAGCAGCTTGGAGGGGCAACCAACTGGGGCCAACGTCCTGACTTTC,CASSLEGQPTGANVLTF
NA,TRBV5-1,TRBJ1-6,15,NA,TGCGCCAGCAGCTTGGACAGGGTAGAAAATTCACCCCTCCACTTT,CASSLDRVENSPLHF
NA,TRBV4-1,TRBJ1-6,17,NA,TGCGCCAGCAGCCAACGAGTCGGACAACCCTATAATTCACCCCTCCACTTT,CASSQRVGQPYNSPLHF
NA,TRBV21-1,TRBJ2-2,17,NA,TGTGCCAGCAGCAAAGAGAGAGGAGGGAGGCTTCCAGGGGAGCTGTTTTTT,CASSKERGGRLPGELFF
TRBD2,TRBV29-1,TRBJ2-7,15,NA,TGCAGCGTTGAAGGTGGGGGACTAGCGGGAGACGAGCAGTACTTC,CSVEGGGLAGDEQYF
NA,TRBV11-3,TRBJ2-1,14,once,TGTGCCAGCAGTAAGGGGGGGACCTACAATGAGCAGTTCTTC,CASSKGGTYNEQFF
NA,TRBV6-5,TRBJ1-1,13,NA,TGTGCCAGCAGTCTAGTCCGTTACACTGAAGCTTTCTTT,CASSLVRYTEAFF
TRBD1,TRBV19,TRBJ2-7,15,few,TGTGCCAGTAGTATAGCAGGGCAGGGGGCGAGTGAGCAGTACTTC,CASSIAGQGASEQYF
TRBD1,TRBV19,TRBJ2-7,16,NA,TGTGCCAGTATGGCTAGCCCGGGACAGGGGACCTACGAGCAGTACTTC,CASMASPGQGTYEQYF
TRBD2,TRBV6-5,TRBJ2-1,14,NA,TGTGCCAGCAGTGTGGAGACTAGCGCCCAGGAGCAGTTCTTC,CASSVETSAQEQFF
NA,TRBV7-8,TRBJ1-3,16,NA,TGTGCCAGCAGCTCCTCGGATGCCGGGGTCCGGAACACCATATATTTT,CASSSSDAGVRNTIYF
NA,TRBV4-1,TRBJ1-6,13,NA,TGCGCCAGCAGCCAGAGAGGTTCCGCACCCCTCCACTTT,CASSQRGSAPLHF
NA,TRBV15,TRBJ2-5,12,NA,TGTGCCACCAGCAACTTTCCGGAGACCCAGTACTTC,CATSNFPETQYF
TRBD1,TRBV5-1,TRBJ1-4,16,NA,TGCGCCAGCAGCCCACCTTTGGGGACAGGGAATGAAAAACTGTTTTTT,CASSPPLGTGNEKLFF
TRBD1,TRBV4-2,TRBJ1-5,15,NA,TGTGCCAGCAGCCAAGATGGGTCAGGGGGACAGCCCCAGCATTTT,CASSQDGSGGQPQHF
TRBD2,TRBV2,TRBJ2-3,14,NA,TGTGCCAGCAAAGCGGGGGCTAGCACAGATACGCAGTATTTT,CASKAGASTDTQYF
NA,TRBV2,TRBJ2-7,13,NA,TGTGCCAGCGTCGATCGGGGGGCTTACGAGCAGTACTTC,CASVDRGAYEQYF
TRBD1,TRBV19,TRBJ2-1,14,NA,TGTGCCACGGCGGGACAGGGGGACGGGGATGAGCAGTTCTTC,CATAGQGDGDEQFF
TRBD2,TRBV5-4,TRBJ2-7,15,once,TGTGCCAGCAGCTTGAAGGCTAGCGGCTCCTACGAGCAGTACTTC,CASSLKASGSYEQYF
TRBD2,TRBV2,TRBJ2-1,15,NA,TGTGCCAGCAGCCAGCGGGGGGCGTCCTACAATGAGCAGTTCTTC,CASSQRGASYNEQFF
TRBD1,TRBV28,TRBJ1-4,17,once,TGTGCCAGCAGTTTGCACCGACAGGGGATGGTTAATGAAAAACTGTTTTTT,CASSLHRQGMVNEKLFF
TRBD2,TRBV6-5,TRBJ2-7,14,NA,TGTGCCAGTGGCCCGGGAGGTGGTTCCTACGAGCAGTACTTC,CASGPGGGSYEQYF